This TCR beta chain was profiled in a study of T cells in Graves' hyperthyroidism and ophthalmopathy. V shed 6 bases, J shed 3 bases, and the junction held 4 bases outside the gene matches. CDR3 length: 13 amino acids. In its sample, this clonotype was seen many times. Amplification targeted TCR beta CDR3 regions from RNA transcripts. HTBI primers drove first-round RT-PCR of the TCR CDR3. In TCRdb, the multiplex PCR reads were re-called with MiXCR into one record per CDR3 protein. The sample has around 610,000 distinct CDR3 sequences; roughly 14% are singletons. For ophthalmopathy patients, the Clinical Activity Score was at least 3 and the NOSPECS grade at least 4; duration was under 3 months. Uncontrolled infections, other autoimmune diseases, pregnancy or lactation led to exclusion of patients.

The sequenced sample consisted of blood. This sequence joins TRBV12-3 or TRBV12-4 and TRBJ2-5, with 7 bases that match TRBD1. The source of this sequence is a woman aged 40 to 55 with Graves' ophthalmopathy. CDR3 region: CASRIDREETQYF. DNA of the CDR3: TGTGCCAGCAGGATCGACAGGGAAGAGACCCAGTACTTC.